This is a list of T cell receptor beta chains from one sample in a study of shared clonotypes between healthy human individuals. Produced via immunoSEQ multiplex PCR; TCRdb's table is partial and in-frame only. This sample has 550,000 to 700,000 clones, with around 73% found just once. Material for sequencing was memory CD4+ T cells sorted from blood. These receptors originate from a woman aged 25-40 years in good health. CDR3s include the opening cysteine and the closing phenylalanine or tryptophan. The D gene is left open where the match is weak. Not all rows give a size; the values are once, few, many and, for expanded clones, a class.

abundance	v_gene	d_gene	j_gene	CDR3nt	CDR3aa
NA	TRBV5-1	NA	TRBJ1-5	TGCGCCAGCAGCTTGGGTGGCAGTAGCAATCAGCCCCAGCATTTT	CASSLGGSSNQPQHF
NA	TRBV29-1	TRBD1	TRBJ2-3	TGCAGCGTTGAATTCCAGGGGGCGATTAGCACAGATACGCAGTATTTT	CSVEFQGAISTDTQYF
NA	TRBV6-5	NA	TRBJ1-4	TGTGCCAGCAGTTACTCGAAGGCAGGAATTGAAAAACTGTTTTTT	CASSYSKAGIEKLFF
NA	TRBV7-9	TRBD1	TRBJ1-5	TGTGCCAGCAGCGCAGTGGGACAGGGCAATCAGCCCCAGCATTTT	CASSAVGQGNQPQHF
few	TRBV5-1	TRBD2	TRBJ2-4	TGCGCCAGCACTGCCGGGACTAGCGGTTTAGAAGTCTACTTC	CASTAGTSGLEVYF
NA	TRBV4-1	NA	TRBJ2-7	TGCGCCAGCAGCCCCACGGAGCGCAGCTCCTACGAGCAGTACTTC	CASSPTERSSYEQYF
NA	TRBV5-4	NA	TRBJ1-2	TGTGCCAGCAGCCGGGCTGGTGCGACGGGGGGCTACACCTTC	CASSRAGATGGYTF
NA	TRBV30	NA	TRBJ2-5	TGTGCCTGGAGTGCCACCCAAGAGACCCAGTACTTC	CAWSATQETQYF
NA	TRBV14	TRBD1	TRBJ2-3	TGTGCCAGCAGTCGCAACAGGGGGCGGGTTGGCGATACGCAGTATTTT	CASSRNRGRVGDTQYF
once	TRBV5-1	TRBD1	TRBJ1-3	TGCGCCAGCTCCCAGGGGGCCTCTGGAAACACCATATATTTT	CASSQGASGNTIYF
NA	TRBV6-1	NA	TRBJ2-5	TGTGCCAGCGACCGGACGGCCCTCGAGACCCAGTACTTC	CASDRTALETQYF
NA	TRBV7-8	TRBD2	TRBJ2-7	TGTGCCAGCAGCTTGGGACTAGCGGAAGCACGGTCCTACGAGCAGTACTTC	CASSLGLAEARSYEQYF
NA	TRBV5-4	TRBD1	TRBJ2-7	TGTGCCAGCAGCCAGGGGGATGGAGTACGCTACGAGCAGTACTTC	CASSQGDGVRYEQYF
NA	TRBV9	TRBD2	TRBJ2-5	TGTGCCAGCAGCAAAGGGACTAGCGGAAAAGAGACCCAGTACTTC	CASSKGTSGKETQYF